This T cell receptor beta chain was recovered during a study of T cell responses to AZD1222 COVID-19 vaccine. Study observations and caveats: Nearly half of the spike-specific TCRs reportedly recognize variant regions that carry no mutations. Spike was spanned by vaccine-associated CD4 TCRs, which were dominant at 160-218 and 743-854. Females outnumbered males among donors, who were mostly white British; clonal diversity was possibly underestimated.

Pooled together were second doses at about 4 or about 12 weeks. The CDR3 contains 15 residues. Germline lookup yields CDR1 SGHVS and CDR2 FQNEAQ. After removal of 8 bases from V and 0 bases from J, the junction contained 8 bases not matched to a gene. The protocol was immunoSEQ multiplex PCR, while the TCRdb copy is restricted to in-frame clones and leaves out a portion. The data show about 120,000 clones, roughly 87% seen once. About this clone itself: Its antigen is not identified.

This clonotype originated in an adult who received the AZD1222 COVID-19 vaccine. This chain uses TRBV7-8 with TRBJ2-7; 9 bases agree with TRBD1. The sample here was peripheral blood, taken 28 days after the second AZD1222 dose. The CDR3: CASRPGTGSSYEQYF. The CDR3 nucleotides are TGTGCCAGCCGGCCCGGGACAGGGAGCTCCTACGAGCAGTACTTC.